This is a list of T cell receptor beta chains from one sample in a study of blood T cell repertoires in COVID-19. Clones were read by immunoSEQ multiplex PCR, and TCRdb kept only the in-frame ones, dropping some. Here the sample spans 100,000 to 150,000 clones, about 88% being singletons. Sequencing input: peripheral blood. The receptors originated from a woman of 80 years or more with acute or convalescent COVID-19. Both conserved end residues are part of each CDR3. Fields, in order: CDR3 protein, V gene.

CASSQGTKVSRAANYGYTF TRBV4-1
CAWSRQGNTEAFF TRBV30
CASSLGTYNEQFF TRBV12-3/TRBV12-4
CASRGGRQGGGSANEKLFF TRBV4-1
CASSIDRATKNIQYF TRBV19
CASSGTSGYNEQFF TRBV2
CASSIRTGGVSGANVLTF TRBV19
CASSQGETTNEQYF TRBV4-3
CASSAREGTVYGYTF TRBV9
CASSPGTANTGELFF TRBV4-1
CASSKSGLAGGRGIQYF TRBV5-6
CASSLRGSGNTIYF TRBV10-2
CDVNTTVSNQPQHF TRBV7-5
CSASGGPSGRAKNEQFF TRBV20-1
CASTRWGGNTEAFF TRBV14
CASSDSGLTDTQYF TRBV10-1
CASSYGQGSYEQYF TRBV6-5
CASSLEGGTYSNQPQHF TRBV7-8
CASIKDRDTEAFF TRBV2
CASSRGISGNTIYF TRBV6-6
CASSLVGRPGTDTQYF TRBV7-8
CASRTGGDEGSPLHF TRBV19
CASSVDPSPGYEQYF TRBV9
CASSPLGQTNTEAFF TRBV18
CASSEITGAGQPQHF TRBV6-1
CASSLRGAGMNTEAFF TRBV19
CASTLTGGIAEQYF TRBV19
CASSPPSGGELFF TRBV18
CASSSTGTYNEQFF TRBV7-9
CASSQDISGNTIYF TRBV18
CASSLVAGSNTGELFF TRBV5-1
CASSRAGTGEGNTIYF TRBV11-2
CASSPLNSPGQGAGEAFF TRBV7-9
CASSRQIYEQYF TRBV6-5
CASSPTPQHGTHTDTQYF TRBV5-4
CASSRQGENSNQPQHF TRBV19
CASSPERGLTNYGYTF TRBV18
CASSLGARTGELFF TRBV27
CASSQDGDRGLQPQHF TRBV4-1
CASSNRGRDTEAFF TRBV6-5
CASSKAGLLGSSYNSPLHF TRBV6-2/TRBV6-3
CASSGQGGETQYF TRBV5-1
CSVRGASSGYGYEQYF TRBV29-1
CASSPGQGRLNYGYTF TRBV9
CAGRREAGHNEQFF TRBV5-1
CASSKRGSSGQETQYF TRBV21-1
CASSLESTAPGNTIYF TRBV7-9
CASMFRSNQPQHF TRBV6-5
CASSVAGVPSTDTQYF TRBV9
CASSLDVGTGFGELFF TRBV5-1
CAYLYRGSTYGYTF TRBV30
CASSSLPAGEHNSPLHF TRBV6-2/TRBV6-3
CASSSGQGRNSPLHF TRBV11-2
CASSWGTGRINEKLFF TRBV5-4
CASSVAQNYGYTF TRBV9
CASSPTGTANSPLHF TRBV7-9
CASSSGGGNNEQFF TRBV13